One and the same sample provided the 7 T cell receptor beta chains below, sequenced in a study of cytomegalovirus exposure and HLA in healthy donors. Both 60 Vbeta primers and 13 Jbeta primers went into the PCR. TCRdb keeps only in-frame clones here, not all; method: immunoSEQ multiplex PCR. The sample shows 130,000 to 150,000 clones, 73% of them seen only once. Sequenced sample: PBMCs. The source is a woman under 30 in good health and CMV-seronegative.

This clone was seen more than once but under ten times. The chain carries TRBV5-1 and TRBJ2-7; 7 bases match TRBD1. CDR1 is SGHRS and CDR2 is YFSETQ in the germline V gene. CDR3 length: 14 amino acids. Unmatched junction bases numbered 7, after V lost 4 bases and J lost 3 bases. The CDR3 is CASSPRQGNYEQYF. CDR3 nucleotides: TGCGCCAGCAGCCCTCGACAGGGTAACTACGAGCAGTACTTC.

This clone has just a few counts. The chain has TRBV7-9 and TRBJ2-5, with a possible D match to TRBD2 (5 bases). Germline-derived CDR1 and CDR2 are SEHNR and FQNEAQ (reference sequence). V lost 5 bases and J 7 bases, leaving 23 bases between the germline ends. CDR3 size: 16 residues. CDR3 in amino acids: CASSPTLSGPPRTQYF. In DNA, the CDR3 is TGTGCCAGCAGCCCGACCCTGAGCGGACCTCCGCGGACCCAGTACTTC. The whole variable domain, filled in from reference TRBV7-9 and TRBJ2-5, reads DTGVSQNPRHKITKRGQNVTFRCDPISEHNRLYWYRQTLGQGPEFLTYFQNEAQLEKSRLLSDRFSAERPKGSFSTLEIQRTEQGDSAMYLCASSPTLSGPPRTQYFGPGTRLLVL.

This clone has a single count. The chain joins TRBV7-9 to TRBJ2-4, with 9 bases aligning to TRBD1. The V segment lost 5 bases and the J segment 5 bases; nucleotides outside the gene matches: 4. The CDR3 runs 14 residues. The germline CDR1 and CDR2 sequences are SEHNR and FQNEAQ (reference sequence). Written as DNA, the CDR3 is TGTGCCAGCAGCCCGCGACAGGGGGAAAACATTCAGTACTTC. This encodes CASSPRQGENIQYF.

This clone was detected only a few times. The chain has TRBV4-3 and TRBJ1-2; the match to TRBD1 covers 11 bases. The germline V gene encodes CDR1 LGHNA and CDR2 YSLEER. The trim removed 3 bases at V and 6 bases at J, leaving 6 bases unmatched. The CDR3 extends over 15 amino acids. The CDR3 nucleotides are TGCGCCAGCAGCCAGCGGGACAGGGGGATTCATGGCTACACCTTC. Amino acids: CASSQRDRGIHGYTF.

There are a few counts of this clone. The V and J genes are TRBV11-3 and TRBJ2-3; the D gene is possibly TRBD1 (5 bases). The CDR3 runs to 16 residues. Germline V CDR1 and CDR2: SGHNT, YENEEA. The V and J ends lost 5 bases and 2 bases respectively, with 17 bases between them. Here the CDR3 reads CASSTVAAGFTDTQYF. For the CDR3, the DNA is TGTGCCAGCAGCACAGTTGCCGCAGGGTTCACAGATACGCAGTATTTT. Looking up the rest from reference TRBV11-3 and TRBJ2-3 gives the full variable domain: EAGVVQSPRYKIIEKKQPVAFWCNPISGHNTLYWYLQNLGQGPELLIRYENEEAVDDSQLPKDRFSAERLKGVDSTLKIQPAELGDSAVYLCASSTVAAGFTDTQYFGPGTRLTVL.

The rearrangement uses TRBV11-2 and TRBJ1-1; D is perhaps TRBD1 (6 bases). The CDR3 runs to 14 residues. Trimming cost V 7 bases and J 0 bases, with 12 bases left between them. Germline CDR1 and CDR2: SGHAT and FQNNGV. CDR3 protein: CASNRVGVNTEAFF. The CDR3 region has the DNA TGTGCCAGCAACAGGGTCGGGGTGAACACTGAAGCTTTCTTT.

The rearrangement uses TRBV7-9 and TRBJ1-2; possibly TRBD1 for D (5 bases). Germline V gene data show CDR1 as SEHNR and CDR2 as FQNEAQ (reference sequence). The CDR3 is 13 residues long. Trimming took 3 bases from V and 4 from J, leaving 9 bases between them. CDR3 DNA: TGTGCCAGCAGCTTCCAGGGCCCCTATGGCTACACCTTC. It is translated as CASSFQGPYGYTF. The full variable domain, in which reference TRBV7-9 and TRBJ1-2 provide the parts outside the CDR3, is DTGVSQNPRHKITKRGQNVTFRCDPISEHNRLYWYRQTLGQGPEFLTYFQNEAQLEKSRLLSDRFSAERPKGSFSTLEIQRTEQGDSAMYLCASSFQGPYGYTFGSGTRLTVV.